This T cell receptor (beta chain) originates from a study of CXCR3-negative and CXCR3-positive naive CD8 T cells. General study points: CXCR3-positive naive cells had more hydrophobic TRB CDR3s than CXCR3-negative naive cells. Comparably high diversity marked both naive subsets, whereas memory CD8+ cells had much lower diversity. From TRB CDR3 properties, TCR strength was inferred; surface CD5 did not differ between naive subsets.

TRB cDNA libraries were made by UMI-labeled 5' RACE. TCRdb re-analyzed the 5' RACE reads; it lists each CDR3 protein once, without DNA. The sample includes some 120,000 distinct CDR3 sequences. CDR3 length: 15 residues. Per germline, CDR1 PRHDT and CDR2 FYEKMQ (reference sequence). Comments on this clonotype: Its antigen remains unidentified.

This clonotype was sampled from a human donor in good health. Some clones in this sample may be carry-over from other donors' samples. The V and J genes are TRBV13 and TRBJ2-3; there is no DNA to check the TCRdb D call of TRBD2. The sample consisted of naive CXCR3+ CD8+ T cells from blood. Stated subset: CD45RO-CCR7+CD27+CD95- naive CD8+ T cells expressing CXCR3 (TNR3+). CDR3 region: CASSLKEDGTDTQYF.